The entry below gives a single TCR beta chain sequence along with its context. The antigen is unknown. TCRdb's copy holds only in-frame clones and misses some; the assay was immunoSEQ multiplex PCR. The sample includes 100,000 to 150,000 clones, 75% to 95% of them seen just once. Germline V lookup: CDR1 MNHEY, CDR2 SMNVEV (reference sequence). Trimming removed 2 bases from V and 0 bases from J, with 11 bases in between. This CDR3 spans 16 amino acids. This specimen comes from a study of T cell responses to AZD1222 COVID-19 vaccine. Study-wide results and caveats: It was only a handful of AZD1222 recipients who were seropositive at baseline.

This material consisted of peripheral blood, taken 28 days after the second AZD1222 dose. The chain links TRBV27 to TRBJ1-3; no firm D call. The receptor comes from an adult who received the AZD1222 COVID-19 vaccine. The CDR3 coding sequence is TGTGCCAGCAGTTTAAGGAGTCCTTACTCTGGAAACACCATATATTTT. Amino acid sequence: CASSLRSPYSGNTIYF.